This note documents a single T cell receptor beta chain sequence. This sample is part of a study of OX40 agonist ivuxolimab in advanced cancers. Sampling of blood occurred at baseline, cycle 4 day 1, and cycle 7 day 1. The protocol was immunoSEQ multiplex PCR, while the TCRdb copy is restricted to in-frame clones and leaves out a portion. Of fewer than 30,000 clones listed, over 70% were seen once; the top ten hold 14%. Trimming took 3 bases from V and 0 from J; bases not matched to a gene: 10. The CDR3 consists of 18 residues. Germline V gene lookup returns CDR1 LNHDA and CDR2 SQIVND (reference sequence).

The V gene is TRBV19, the J gene TRBJ2-7, with 11 nucleotides matching TRBD2. The TCR comes from an adult with an advanced solid tumor such as melanoma, head and neck, liver or kidney cancer. Sequencing was performed on CD4+ or CD8+ T cells sorted from blood, taken in a trial of the OX40 agonist ivuxolimab. CDR3 residues: CASSISTSGGPHSYEQYF. The CDR3 region has the DNA TGTGCCAGTAGTATTAGTACTAGCGGGGGACCTCACTCCTACGAGCAGTACTTC.